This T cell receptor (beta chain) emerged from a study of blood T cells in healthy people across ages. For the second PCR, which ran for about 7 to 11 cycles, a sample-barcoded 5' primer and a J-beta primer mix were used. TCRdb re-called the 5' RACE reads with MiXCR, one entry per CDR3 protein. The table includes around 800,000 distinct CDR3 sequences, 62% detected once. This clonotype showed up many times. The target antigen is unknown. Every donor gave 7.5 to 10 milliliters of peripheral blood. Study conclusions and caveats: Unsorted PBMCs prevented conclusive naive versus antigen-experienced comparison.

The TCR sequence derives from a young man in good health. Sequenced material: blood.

CDR3 region: CSVGESSYNEQFF. The CDR3 bases are TGCAGCGTTGGCGAGAGCTCCTACAATGAGCAGTTCTTC. V is TRBV29-1 and J is TRBJ2-1; no reliable D call. Germline CDR1 is SQVTM and CDR2 is ANQGSEA. The V end lost 4 bases, the J end lost 0 bases, and 7 bases lay between the germline ends. The CDR3 consists of 13 residues.